The T cell receptor (beta chain) under discussion was sequenced for a study of blood T cells in healthy people across ages. A second PCR, run for roughly 7 to 12 cycles, used a sample-barcoded 5' primer plus a J-beta primer mix. Every cDNA molecule bore a tag from a template-switch adaptor containing 12 random nucleotides. Each CDR3 protein gets one entry after TCRdb re-called the 5' RACE reads with MiXCR. The sample lists 1.5 million to 2 million distinct CDR3 sequences, around 42% seen once, with more than 20% in the top ten. Germline assignment: CDR1 ENHRY and CDR2 SYGVKD. This CDR3 has 12 residues. Trimming pared 1 base from V and 7 bases from J, leaving 8 bases between.

The TCR originated in a human donor in good health. The chain uses TRBV10-3 and TRBJ2-7, with a possible D match to TRBD2 (5 bases). Sequencing used blood. The DNA for the CDR3 is TGTGCCATCAGTGAGTGGAGAGGGGAGCAGTACTTC. It encodes CAISEWRGEQYF.